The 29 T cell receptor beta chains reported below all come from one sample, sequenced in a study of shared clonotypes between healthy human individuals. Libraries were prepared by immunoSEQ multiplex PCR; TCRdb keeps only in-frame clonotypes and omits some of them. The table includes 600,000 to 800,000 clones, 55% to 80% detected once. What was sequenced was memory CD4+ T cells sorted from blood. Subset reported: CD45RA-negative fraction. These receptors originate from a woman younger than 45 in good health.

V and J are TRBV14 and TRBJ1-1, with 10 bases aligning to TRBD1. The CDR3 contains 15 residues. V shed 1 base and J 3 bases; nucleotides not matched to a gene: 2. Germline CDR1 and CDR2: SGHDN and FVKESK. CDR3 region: CASSQGTGGHTEAFF. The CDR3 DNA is TGTGCCAGCAGCCAAGGGACAGGGGGGCACACTGAAGCTTTCTTT.

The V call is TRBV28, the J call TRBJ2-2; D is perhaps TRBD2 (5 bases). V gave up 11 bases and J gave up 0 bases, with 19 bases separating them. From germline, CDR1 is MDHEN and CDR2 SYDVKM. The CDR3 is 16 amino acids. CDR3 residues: CAVRSARVSNTGELFF. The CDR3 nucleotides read TGTGCCGTGCGTTCAGCGAGGGTGTCGAACACCGGGGAGCTGTTTTTT. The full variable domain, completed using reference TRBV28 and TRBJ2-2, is DVKVTQSSRYLVKRTGEKVFLECVQDMDHENMFWYRQDPGLGLRLIYFSYDVKMKEKGDIPEGYSVSREKKERFSLILESASTNQTSMYLCAVRSARVSNTGELFFGEGSRLTVL.

CDR3 loop: CSVERSGFETQYF. The CDR3 DNA follows: TGCAGCGTTGAAAGGTCCGGGTTTGAGACCCAGTACTTC. This chain connects TRBV29-1 to TRBJ2-5; D unclear. CDR3 length: 13 amino acids. Between the trimmed V and J ends, which lost 2 bases and 5 bases, there was a span of 12 bases. Germline V gene lookup returns CDR1 SQVTM and CDR2 ANQGSEA.

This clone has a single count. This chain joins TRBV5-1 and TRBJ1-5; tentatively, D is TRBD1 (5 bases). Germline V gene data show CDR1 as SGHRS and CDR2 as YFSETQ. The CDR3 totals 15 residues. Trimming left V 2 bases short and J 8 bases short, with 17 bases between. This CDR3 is CASSLGGEPYEPQHF. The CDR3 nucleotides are TGCGCCAGCAGCTTAGGAGGGGAACCCTACGAGCCCCAGCATTTT.

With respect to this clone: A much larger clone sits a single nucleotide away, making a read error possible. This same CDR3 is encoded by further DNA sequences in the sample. Here the CDR3 reads CASSHLYEQYF. The CDR3 bases are TGTGCCAGCAGTCACCTCTACGAGCAGTACTTC. The V call is TRBV28, the J call TRBJ2-7, with D uncertain. V was cut by 5 bases and J by 3 bases, with 5 bases left in between. Germline V gene data show CDR1 as MDHEN and CDR2 as SYDVKM. This CDR3 comprises 11 residues.

CDR3 sequence: CASRPHPRGDNYEQYF. The CDR3 bases are TGTGCCAGCAGGCCCCACCCTCGGGGGGACAACTACGAGCAGTACTTC. V is TRBV27 and J is TRBJ2-7, with TRBD2 as a possible D gene (7 bases). CDR1 and CDR2 (germline): MNHEY, SMNVEV (reference sequence). This CDR3 has 16 amino acids. V was cut by 6 bases and J by 3 bases, with 21 bases left in between.

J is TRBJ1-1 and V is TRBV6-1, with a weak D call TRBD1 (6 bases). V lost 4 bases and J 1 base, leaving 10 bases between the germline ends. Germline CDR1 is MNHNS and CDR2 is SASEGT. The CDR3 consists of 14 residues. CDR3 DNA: TGTGCCAGCAGTGCCACAGGGTCGAACACTGAAGCTTTCTTT. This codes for CASSATGSNTEAFF.

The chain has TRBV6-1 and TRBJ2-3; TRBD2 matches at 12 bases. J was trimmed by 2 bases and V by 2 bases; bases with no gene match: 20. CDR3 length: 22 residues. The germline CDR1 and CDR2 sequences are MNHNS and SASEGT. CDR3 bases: TGTGCCAGCAGTGAATTGGCAGGGGGTGTCGCCGGACTAGCGGGAACCACAGATACGCAGTATTTT. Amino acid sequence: CASSELAGGVAGLAGTTDTQYF.

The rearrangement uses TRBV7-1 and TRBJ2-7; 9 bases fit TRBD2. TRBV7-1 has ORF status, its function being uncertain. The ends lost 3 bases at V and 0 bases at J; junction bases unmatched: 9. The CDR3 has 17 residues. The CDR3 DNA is TGTGCCAGCAGCTCTCCCCTTGGTAGCGGGAGCTCCTACGAGCAGTACTTC. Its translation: CASSSPLGSGSSYEQYF.

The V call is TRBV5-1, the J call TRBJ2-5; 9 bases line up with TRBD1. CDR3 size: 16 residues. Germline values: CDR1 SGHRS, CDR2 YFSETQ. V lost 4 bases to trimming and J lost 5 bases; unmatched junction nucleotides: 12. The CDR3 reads CASSLQGADNGETQYF. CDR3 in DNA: TGCGCCAGCAGCCTACAGGGGGCGGACAACGGGGAGACCCAGTACTTC.

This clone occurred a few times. The CDR3 sequence: CAISESTGASIRTQYF. CDR3 nucleotides: TGTGCCATCAGTGAGTCGACAGGGGCGTCTATCCGGACCCAGTACTTC. J is TRBJ2-5 and V is TRBV10-3, with 8 bases fitting TRBD1. CDR3 length: 16 residues. Germline values: CDR1 ENHRY, CDR2 SYGVKD. J was trimmed by 7 bases and V by 0 bases; bases with no gene match: 10.

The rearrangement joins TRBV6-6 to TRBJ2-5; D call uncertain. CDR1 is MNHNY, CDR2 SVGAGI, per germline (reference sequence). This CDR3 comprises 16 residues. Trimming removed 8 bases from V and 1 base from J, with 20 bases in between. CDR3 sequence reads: CASRPSPVGFQETQYF. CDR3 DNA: TGTGCCAGCCGACCTAGTCCGGTAGGGTTCCAAGAGACCCAGTACTTC.

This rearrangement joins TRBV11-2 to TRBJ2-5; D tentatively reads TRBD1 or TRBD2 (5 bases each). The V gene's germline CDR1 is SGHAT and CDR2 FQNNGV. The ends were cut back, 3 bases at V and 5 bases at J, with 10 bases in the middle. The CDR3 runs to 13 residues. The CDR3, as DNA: TGTGCCAGCAGCTTGGGGGTGGGTGAGACCCAGTACTTC. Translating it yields CASSLGVGETQYF.

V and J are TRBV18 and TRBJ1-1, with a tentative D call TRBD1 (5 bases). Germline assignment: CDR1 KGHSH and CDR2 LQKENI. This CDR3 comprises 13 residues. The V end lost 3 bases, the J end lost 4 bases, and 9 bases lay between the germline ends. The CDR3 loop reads CASSPVTVTEAFF. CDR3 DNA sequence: TGTGCCAGCTCACCGGTGACAGTCACTGAAGCTTTCTTT. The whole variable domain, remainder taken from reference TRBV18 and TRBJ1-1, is NAGVMQNPRHLVRRRGQEARLRCSPMKGHSHVYWYRQLPEEGLKFMVYLQKENIIDESGMPKERFSAEFPKEGPSILRIQQVVRGDSAAYFCASSPVTVTEAFFGQGTRLTVV.

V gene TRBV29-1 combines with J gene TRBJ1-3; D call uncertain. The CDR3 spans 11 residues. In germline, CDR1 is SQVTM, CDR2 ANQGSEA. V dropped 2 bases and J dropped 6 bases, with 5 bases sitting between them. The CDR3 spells CSVEHLNTIYF. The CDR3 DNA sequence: TGCAGCGTTGAACACCTAAACACCATATATTTT.

CDR3 bases: TGTGCCAGCAGCTTATCCGGGAATTCCTACAATGAGCAGTTCTTC. It codes for CASSLSGNSYNEQFF. This sequence joins TRBV7-2 and TRBJ2-1; TRBD2 is a possible D gene (5 bases). The length of the CDR3 is 15 residues. V lost 2 bases, J lost 1 base, and 9 bases lay in between. Germline assignment: CDR1 SGHTA and CDR2 FQGNSA.

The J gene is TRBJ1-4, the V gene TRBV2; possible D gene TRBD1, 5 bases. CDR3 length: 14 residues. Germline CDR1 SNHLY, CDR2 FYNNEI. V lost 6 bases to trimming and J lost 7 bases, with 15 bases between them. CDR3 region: CASRVEGLSEKLFF. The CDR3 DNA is TGTGCCAGCAGGGTTGAGGGGCTTAGTGAAAAACTGTTTTTT.

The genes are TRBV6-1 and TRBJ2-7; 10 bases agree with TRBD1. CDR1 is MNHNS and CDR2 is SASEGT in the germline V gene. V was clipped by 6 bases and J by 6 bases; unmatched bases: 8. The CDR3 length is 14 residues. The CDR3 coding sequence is TGTGCCAGCAGCTGGGACAGGGGATCAGCCGAGCAGTACTTC. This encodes CASSWDRGSAEQYF.

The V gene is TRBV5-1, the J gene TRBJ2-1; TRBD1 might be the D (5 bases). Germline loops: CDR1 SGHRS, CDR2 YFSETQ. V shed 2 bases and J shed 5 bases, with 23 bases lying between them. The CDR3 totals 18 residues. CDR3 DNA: TGCGCCAGCAGCTTCCAGGGCTCTAGGCGTAATGCGGACAATGAGCAGTTCTTC. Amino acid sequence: CASSFQGSRRNADNEQFF.

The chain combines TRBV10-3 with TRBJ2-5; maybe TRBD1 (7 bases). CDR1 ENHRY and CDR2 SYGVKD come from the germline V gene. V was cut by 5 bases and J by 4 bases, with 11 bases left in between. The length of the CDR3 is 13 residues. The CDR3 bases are TGTGCCATCAGTCTGCAGGGGGGAGAGACCCAGTACTTC. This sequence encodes CAISLQGGETQYF.

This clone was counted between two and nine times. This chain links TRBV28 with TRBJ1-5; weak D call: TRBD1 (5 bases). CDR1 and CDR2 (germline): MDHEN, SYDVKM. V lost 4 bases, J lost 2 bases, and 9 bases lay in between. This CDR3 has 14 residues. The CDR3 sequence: CASSSGAGNQPQHF. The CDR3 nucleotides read TGTGCCAGCAGTTCCGGGGCAGGCAATCAGCCCCAGCATTTT.

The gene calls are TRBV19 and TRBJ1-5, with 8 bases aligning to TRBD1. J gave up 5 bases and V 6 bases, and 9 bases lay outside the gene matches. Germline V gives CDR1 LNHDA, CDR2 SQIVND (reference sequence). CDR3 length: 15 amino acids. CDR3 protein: CASRTGTGKYQPQHF. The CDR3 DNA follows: TGTGCCAGTAGAACGGGGACAGGCAAATATCAGCCCCAGCATTTT.

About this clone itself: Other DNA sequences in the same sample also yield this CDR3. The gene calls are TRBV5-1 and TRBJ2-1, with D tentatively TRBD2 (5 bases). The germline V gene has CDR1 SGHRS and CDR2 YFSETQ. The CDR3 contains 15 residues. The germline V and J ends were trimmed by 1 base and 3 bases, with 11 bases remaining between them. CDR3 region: CASSLSSGSYNEQFF. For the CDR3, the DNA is TGCGCCAGCAGCTTGTCCAGCGGCAGCTACAATGAGCAGTTCTTC.

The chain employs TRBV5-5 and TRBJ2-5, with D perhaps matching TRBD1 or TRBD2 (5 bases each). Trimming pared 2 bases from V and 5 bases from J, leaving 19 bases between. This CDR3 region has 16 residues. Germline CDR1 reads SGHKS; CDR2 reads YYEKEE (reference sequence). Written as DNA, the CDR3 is TGTGCCAGCAGCTTAAATTGGCAGGGAGTCGGGGAGACCCAGTACTTC. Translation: CASSLNWQGVGETQYF. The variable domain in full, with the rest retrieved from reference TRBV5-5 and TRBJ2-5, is DAGVTQSPTHLIKTRGQQVTLRCSPISGHKSVSWYQQVLGQGPQFIFQYYEKEERGRGNFPDRFSARQFPNYSSELNVNALLLGDSALYLCASSLNWQGVGETQYFGPGTRLLVL.

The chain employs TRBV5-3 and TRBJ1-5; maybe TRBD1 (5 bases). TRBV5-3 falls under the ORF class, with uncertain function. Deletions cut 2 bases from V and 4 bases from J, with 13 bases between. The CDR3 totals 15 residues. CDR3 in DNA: TGTGCCAGAAGCTTCGCTGTCTCAGGGAATCAGCCCCAGCATTTT. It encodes CARSFAVSGNQPQHF.

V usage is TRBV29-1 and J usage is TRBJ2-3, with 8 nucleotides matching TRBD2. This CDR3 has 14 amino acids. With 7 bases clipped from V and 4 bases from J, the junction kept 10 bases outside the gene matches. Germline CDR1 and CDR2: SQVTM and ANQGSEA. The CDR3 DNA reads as TGCAGCGCCGACTACGGGACTAGTTCAGATACGCAGTATTTT. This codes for CSADYGTSSDTQYF.

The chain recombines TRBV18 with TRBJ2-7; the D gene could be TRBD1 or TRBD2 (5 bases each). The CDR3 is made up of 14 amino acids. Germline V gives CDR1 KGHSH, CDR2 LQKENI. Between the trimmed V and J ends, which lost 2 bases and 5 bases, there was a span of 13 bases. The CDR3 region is CASSPTRGIDEQYF. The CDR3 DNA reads TGTGCCAGCTCACCAACGAGGGGTATCGACGAGCAGTACTTC.

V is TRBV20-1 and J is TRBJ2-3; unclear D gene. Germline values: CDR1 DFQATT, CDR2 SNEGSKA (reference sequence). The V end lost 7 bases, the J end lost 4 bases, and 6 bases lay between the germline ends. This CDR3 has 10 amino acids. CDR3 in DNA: TGCAGTGGAGGATCAGATACGCAGTATTTT. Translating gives CSGGSDTQYF.

The CDR3 DNA sequence: TGTGCCAGCAGTACACGGACTAGCGCGACCTACGAGCAGTACTTC. This gives the protein CASSTRTSATYEQYF. V gene TRBV27 combines with J gene TRBJ2-7, with 9 positions matching TRBD2. V dropped 5 bases and J dropped 2; count of bases not matched to a gene: 7. The CDR3 contains 15 residues. Germline assignment: CDR1 MNHEY and CDR2 SMNVEV (reference sequence).